By share, the clone carrying this TCR beta chain counts as medium-sized. TCRdb analysed the PCR reads with MiXCR anew, one entry per CDR3 protein. The sample lists just over 20,000 distinct CDR3 sequences; approximately 52% were seen once. This specimen belongs to a study of CD4 and CD8 cells across lung adenocarcinoma regions. Localized lung adenocarcinoma, a non-small cell lung cancer, affected the donors. Trimming cost V 4 bases and J 3 bases, with 9 bases left between them. Per the germline V gene, CDR1 is ENHRY and CDR2 is SYGVKD. This CDR3 contains 13 residues. This receptor was identified in a female donor with lung adenocarcinoma. The CD4 and CD8 labels of this study may be unreliable. The sample was CD8+ T cells from the center of a lung tumor. The gene calls are TRBV10-3 and TRBJ2-5; D not certain. CDR3: CAISAPGKETQYF. In DNA, the CDR3 is TGTGCCATCAGTGCACCGGGCAAAGAGACCCAGTACTTC.